The 7 T cell receptor beta chains in this list originate from one sample, sequenced in a study of blood T cell repertoires in COVID-19. Generated by immunoSEQ multiplex PCR, the TCRdb table keeps only in-frame clones and is missing some. The sample lists under 70,000 clones; around 85% were seen once. The source material was peripheral blood. These receptors were obtained from a man between 60 and 75 years old with acute or convalescent COVID-19.

The chain has TRBV4-1 and TRBJ2-3; 7 bases are a match to TRBD2. The germline CDR1 and CDR2 sequences are MGHRA and YSYEKL. Trimming removed 4 bases from V and 6 bases from J; junction bases left unmatched: 13. CDR3 length: 16 amino acids. This chain's CDR3 is CASSPSGTGAGDTQYF. Written as DNA, the CDR3 is TGCGCCAGCAGCCCAAGCGGGACGGGAGCAGGCGATACGCAGTATTTT.

The CDR3 spells CASRGQATGELFF. The CDR3 DNA reads TGTGCCAGCCGGGGACAGGCCACCGGGGAGCTGTTTTTT. This chain links TRBV2 with TRBJ2-2, with 8 bases aligning to TRBD1. The CDR3 length is 13 residues. With 8 bases clipped from V and 4 bases from J, the junction kept 3 bases outside the gene matches. Per germline, CDR1 SNHLY and CDR2 FYNNEI.

This clone was observed many times. This rearrangement joins TRBV30 to TRBJ1-1, with 9 bases fitting TRBD1. Per the germline V gene, CDR1 is GTSNPN and CDR2 is SVGIG (reference sequence). After removal of 2 bases from V and 3 bases from J, the junction contained 7 bases not matched to a gene. CDR3 length equals 15 residues. CDR3 sequence: CAWSNRDRVYTEAFF. CDR3 nucleotide sequence: TGTGCCTGGAGTAACCGGGACAGGGTTTACACTGAAGCTTTCTTT.

This chain links TRBV6-1 with TRBJ2-5, with TRBD2 matching over 9 bases. Unmatched junction bases numbered 13, after V lost 3 bases and J lost 5 bases. The CDR3 totals 17 residues. In germline, CDR1 is MNHNS, CDR2 SASEGT. CDR3 in DNA: TGTGCCAGCAGTGAGGGCGGTTCTGCGGGAGGGCTGGAGACCCAGTACTTC. Translating gives CASSEGGSAGGLETQYF.

The chain is built from TRBV30 and TRBJ2-2, with D perhaps matching TRBD1 (5 bases). Germline V gene sequence: CDR1 GTSNPN, CDR2 SVGIG (reference sequence). V shed 8 bases and J shed 5 bases, with 18 bases lying between them. CDR3 size: 14 residues. The CDR3 DNA reads TGTGCCCGTTTTGTAGGGGATTGGACCGGGGAGCTGTTTTTT. Amino acids: CARFVGDWTGELFF.

This clone was found once. The chain links TRBV29-1 to TRBJ2-1; 8 bases are shared with TRBD2. The trim removed 4 bases at V and 9 bases at J, leaving 8 bases unmatched. Germline V gene lookup returns CDR1 SQVTM and CDR2 ANQGSEA. The CDR3 runs 13 residues. The DNA for the CDR3 is TGCAGCGTTGTTGGGACTAGTCTCAGTGAGCAGTTCTTC. It specifies CSVVGTSLSEQFF.

A word on this clone: Relative to the germline gene, one junction end is altered; a read error may explain this. The chain carries TRBV5-6 and TRBJ2-7; TRBD2 aligns across 9 bases. The CDR3 is made up of 15 amino acids. Looked up from germline, CDR1 is SGHDT and CDR2 is YYEEEE. CDR3 in amino acids: CASRLAGGPSYEQYF. The CDR3 DNA reads TGTGCCAGCAGGTTGGCGGGAGGGCCTTCCTACGAGCAGTACTTC.